Below are 18 T cell receptor beta chains sequenced from a single sample in a study of T-cell memory formation after mild COVID-19. TCRdb redid the calling of the 5' RACE reads with MiXCR, one entry per CDR3 protein. The sample carries approximately 12,000 distinct CDR3 sequences, 15% to 20% recorded once. The specimen sequenced was PBMCs or a T cell subset sorted from them (not recorded which). These TCRs come from a man aged 18 to 35 who had mild COVID-19 (a few samples of this study predate the infection). Cell type and time point are not known.

The table lists this clonotype with a few counts. V gene TRBV30 combines with J gene TRBJ2-5; D is ambiguous. CDR1 is GTSNPN and CDR2 is SVGIG in the germline V gene (reference sequence). This CDR3 has 13 amino acids. V dropped 0 bases and J dropped 5 bases, with 10 bases sitting between them. The CDR3 spells CAWSVNQPETQYF. CDR3 DNA sequence: TGTGCCTGGAGTGTAAACCAGCCGGAGACCCAGTACTTC.

CDR3 sequence reads: CASTPWGASSYNSPLHF. The CDR3 DNA is TGTGCCAGCACCCCCTGGGGGGCAAGCTCCTATAATTCACCCCTCCACTTT. V is TRBV28 and J is TRBJ1-6; TRBD1 is a possible D gene (6 bases). Germline CDR1 and CDR2: MDHEN and SYDVKM. V was trimmed by 7 bases and J by 0 bases, leaving 16 bases between them. The CDR3 spans 17 residues.

In its sample, this clonotype is medium-sized. One end of the junction fails to match germline, which may point to a read error. This chain connects TRBV11-2 to TRBJ1-1, with 7 bases aligning to TRBD1. Germline assignment: CDR1 SGHAT and CDR2 FQNNGV. The CDR3 runs 14 residues. CDR3 loop: CASSLDRVYTEAFF. The CDR3 DNA reads as TGTGCCAGCAGTTTAGACAGGGTCTACACTGAAGCTTTCTTT.

This clonotype was seen at least ten times. The chain combines TRBV5-1 with TRBJ1-1; D possibly corresponds to TRBD1 (5 bases). Trimming pared 1 base from V and 1 base from J, leaving 17 bases between. The CDR3 loop spans 17 amino acids. Germline CDR1 is SGHRS and CDR2 is YFSETQ. This chain's CDR3 is CASSLRTWDGGNTEAFF. The CDR3 bases are TGCGCCAGCAGCTTGCGGACTTGGGACGGCGGGAACACTGAAGCTTTCTTT.

This clonotype was detected many times. J is TRBJ1-1 and V is TRBV11-2; 8 nucleotides line up with TRBD1. In germline, CDR1 is SGHAT, CDR2 FQNNGV. There are 13 residues in the CDR3. After removal of 8 bases from V and 1 base from J, the junction contained 3 bases not matched to a gene. Here the CDR3 reads CASFGQGNTEAFF. The CDR3 coding sequence is TGTGCCAGCTTCGGACAGGGGAACACTGAAGCTTTCTTT.

The rearrangement joins TRBV4-3 to TRBJ2-3, with D perhaps TRBD1 (6 bases). Per the germline V gene, CDR1 is LGHNA and CDR2 is YSLEER. V lost 4 bases and J 4 bases, leaving 18 bases between the germline ends. The CDR3 is made up of 16 amino acids. The CDR3: CASSPADRLSADTQYF. The CDR3 DNA reads TGCGCCAGCAGCCCAGCCGACAGGCTTTCTGCAGATACGCAGTATTTT.

V gene TRBV7-6 combines with J gene TRBJ2-1; D may be TRBD2 (7 bases). CDR3 length: 15 amino acids. CDR1 and CDR2 from the germline V gene are SGHVS and FNYEAQ. Trimming shortened V by 1 base and J by 4 bases, and 11 bases separated the two germline ends. CDR3 region: CASSLVGGLYNEQFF. The CDR3 DNA is TGTGCCAGCAGCTTAGTCGGGGGGCTATACAATGAGCAGTTCTTC.

The chain links TRBV29-1 to TRBJ2-4; possible D gene TRBD2, 6 bases. The length of the CDR3 is 13 residues. The germline CDR1 and CDR2 sequences are SQVTM and ANQGSEA. Trimming took 4 bases from V and 4 from J, leaving 11 bases between them. CDR3 in DNA: TGCAGCGTTGTGCGGGGTTGGAAAAACATTCAGTACTTC. It specifies CSVVRGWKNIQYF.

This clonotype was seen repeatedly, ten times or more. The chain has TRBV27 and TRBJ1-4; a possible D gene is TRBD1 (5 bases). Germline V lookup: CDR1 MNHEY, CDR2 SMNVEV (reference sequence). The germline V and J ends were trimmed by 9 bases and 0 bases, with 14 bases remaining between them. The CDR3 length is 15 residues. CDR3 DNA: TGTGCCAGTTCCGGGACGGATGCAACTAATGAAAAACTGTTTTTT. Translating gives CASSGTDATNEKLFF. Looking up the rest from reference TRBV27 and TRBJ1-4 gives the full variable domain: EAQVTQNPRYLITVTGKKLTVTCSQNMNHEYMSWYRQDPGLGLRQIYYSMNVEVTDKGDVPEGYKVSRKEKRNFPLILESPSPNQTSLYFCASSGTDATNEKLFFGSGTQLSVL.

This clonotype was observed at least ten times. The V gene is TRBV7-9, the J gene TRBJ1-4; D ambiguous. Deletions cut 3 bases from V and 5 bases from J, with 13 bases between. In germline, CDR1 is SEHNR, CDR2 FQNEAQ (reference sequence). The CDR3 covers 15 residues. The CDR3 loop is CASSFSLVQNEKLFF. CDR3 nucleotide sequence: TGTGCCAGCAGCTTTTCTCTAGTACAAAATGAAAAACTGTTTTTT.

This clonotype was seen repeatedly, ten times or more. This sequence joins TRBV4-3 and TRBJ2-5; 9 bases line up with TRBD2. Germline CDR1 and CDR2: LGHNA and YSLEER. V shed 0 bases, J shed 1 base, and the junction held 0 bases outside the gene matches. The CDR3 has 15 amino acids. CDR3 nucleotides: TGCGCCAGCAGCCAAGAGCGGGGGGGCCAAGAGACCCAGTACTTC. This translates into CASSQERGGQETQYF.

The genes are TRBV27 and TRBJ1-5, with 8 bases identical to TRBD1. Germline V lookup: CDR1 MNHEY, CDR2 SMNVEV (reference sequence). CDR3 length equals 15 residues. J lost 5 bases, V lost 5 bases, and 8 bases had no gene match. The CDR3 protein is CASSPDRGGDQPQHF. CDR3 nucleotide sequence: TGTGCCAGCAGTCCAGACAGGGGTGGGGATCAGCCCCAGCATTTT.

This clonotype has just a few counts. The V call is TRBV7-9, the J call TRBJ1-2; a possible D gene is TRBD1 (6 bases). V lost 7 bases, J lost 8 bases, and 14 bases lay in between. The CDR3 sequence is 12 residues long. Germline CDR1 and CDR2: SEHNR and FQNEAQ (reference sequence). Here the CDR3 DNA reads TGTGCCAGCACCTTCGGGGGCGGCGGCTACACCTTC. Its translation is CASTFGGGGYTF.

The table lists this clonotype with many counts. The chain links TRBV5-6 to TRBJ2-7; the match to TRBD2 covers 9 bases. The CDR3 runs 15 residues. Germline V CDR1 and CDR2: SGHDT, YYEEEE. With V trimmed by 1 base and J by 3 bases, 5 bases remained unmatched. CDR3 loop: CASSLPGGGDYEQYF. CDR3 nucleotides: TGTGCCAGCAGCTTGCCGGGCGGGGGGGACTACGAGCAGTACTTC.

This clonotype appeared many times. This chain links TRBV10-3 with TRBJ2-7; tentatively, D is TRBD1 or TRBD2 (5 bases each). The CDR3 is 18 amino acids. From germline, CDR1 is ENHRY and CDR2 SYGVKD. The V end lost 6 bases, the J end lost 4 bases, and 28 bases lay between the germline ends. CDR3: CAIRPGTPSFQGGYEQYF. CDR3 DNA sequence: TGTGCCATCAGACCTGGGACCCCCTCGTTTCAAGGCGGTTACGAGCAGTACTTC.

This clonotype was recorded at least ten times. The chain carries TRBV11-2 and TRBJ1-1; D is unclear. Trimming removed 5 bases at V and 0 bases at J, with 13 bases between. Germline values: CDR1 SGHAT, CDR2 FQNNGV. The CDR3 has 15 residues. Written as DNA, the CDR3 is TGTGCCAGCAGCCACGGTGGGCGAGTGAACACTGAAGCTTTCTTT. It is translated as CASSHGGRVNTEAFF.

This clonotype has more than one count but fewer than ten. This chain uses TRBV3-1 with TRBJ2-2; a possible D gene is TRBD2 (6 bases). CDR1 and CDR2 (germline): LGHDT, YNNKEL (reference sequence). This CDR3 region has 17 residues. V shed 2 bases and J shed 5 bases, with 18 bases lying between them. CDR3 bases: TGTGCCAGCAGCCAACAAATGGTGGGGGGTTGGACCGGGGAGCTGTTTTTT. As protein: CASSQQMVGGWTGELFF.

J is TRBJ2-3 and V is TRBV11-2; D gene unclear. The CDR3 runs to 12 residues. Germline lookup yields CDR1 SGHAT and CDR2 FQNNGV. Trimming cost V 5 bases and J 5 bases, with 8 bases left between them. CDR3 in amino acids: CASSPMVDTQYF. The CDR3 DNA follows: TGTGCCAGCAGCCCCATGGTAGATACGCAGTATTTT.